Sequencing of this T cell receptor (beta chain) was carried out in a study of Graves' ophthalmopathy and Graves' hyperthyroidism (dated by TCRdb to 2016 to 2018). For the study in its entirety: Hyperthyroidism was considered stable if no progression to ophthalmopathy occurred within 18 months of follow-up. For independent validation, a separate cohort was made up of 18 hyperthyroidism patients plus 17 patients who later progressed from hyperthyroidism to ophthalmopathy. TCR beta repertoire signatures were used to distinguish Graves' ophthalmopathy from Graves' hyperthyroidism and to predict progression to ophthalmopathy. In total, 135 blood samples were TCR-sequenced: approximately 42 ophthalmopathy, some 75 hyperthyroidism and roughly 17 hyperthyroidism-to-ophthalmopathy patients. In over five hyperthyroidism patients, the T-cell repertoires found in thyroid tissue were compared with those found in blood. After sampling, hyperthyroidism patients received methimazole starting at 30 mg daily, and ophthalmopathy patients received high-dose intravenous methylprednisolone. To explore V-J signatures that separate ophthalmopathy from hyperthyroidism, a discovery set of approximately 100 patients was enrolled, consisting of 40 to 45 with ophthalmopathy and some 59 with stable hyperthyroidism.

Broader findings and caveats from the paper: Sample size was not predetermined statistically, and investigators were not blinded to group allocation. In validation, the model predicted ophthalmopathy progression with roughly 68% sensitivity and 72.22% specificity; some twelve predicted patients were CT-confirmed with GO in a median of approximately 6.2 months. Most expanded thyroid clonotypes with frequency above 0.001 were also detected in blood, suggesting blood repertoires may reflect the thyroid immune response. In cross-validation, the 13-signature model distinguished ophthalmopathy from stable hyperthyroidism with 85% to 90% sensitivity and almost 83% specificity, and in the test set the corresponding values were approximately 80% and 75%.

Compared with germline, V lacks 5 bases and J lacks 5 bases; bases without a gene match: 7. Sequences KGHSH (CDR1) and LQKENI (CDR2) are obtained from the germline V gene. The CDR3 starts with the cysteine, ends with the phenylalanine, and has 15 residues. The retained sequence is limited to the CDR3, 45 bases, with the frame set at the first base. For repertoire sequencing, TCR beta CDR3 regions were amplified from RNA transcripts. The first round of RT-PCR was done with HTBI primers and the Qiagen OneStep RT-PCR kit, and was followed by a second round of multiplex PCR, then size selection and purification. Libraries were sequenced on an Illumina HiSeq2000 using paired-end 100 bp reads. As for how the authors treated the data: SOAPnuke was used to process the reads, throwing out any read that had adapters, had uncalled bases, had a mean Phred below 15, or lacked an exact constant-primer or identifier match. COPE v1.2.5 was used to merge high-quality paired reads. Each unique nucleotide sequence was treated as a clonotype, and MiTCR v1.1 was used to align the clonotypes to the IMGT TRB V, D and J references. The analysis was limited to V-J combinations with a frequency above 0.0001, which together covered around 99% of the repertoires. For each V-J combination, a TCR clonal expansion and chaos score was defined as the ratio of F50 clonal expansion to chaos observed in the TCRdist matrix. Welch's t-statistics and random forest were used to reduce features to about a dozen V-J combinations, which were fed into a naive Bayes classifier. Thyroid-blood repertoire similarity was quantified with the Morisita-Horn index. TCRdb trimmed public reads at Q25 via fastp, called clones via MiXCR and kept in-frame beta chains. Entries that share a CDR3 protein sequence are merged under the most common genes and DNA. These V and J calls rely on TCRdb rather than the paper's analysis. Across this sample there are roughly 600,000 distinct CDR3 sequences, with 39% seen only once. The top ten clonotypes cover roughly 4.5% of the sample.

This clonotype occurred a few times. Its specific antigen is unknown. The record has no base qualities; no much larger clone is one base away. The hyperthyroidism patients were 18 to 65 years old and newly diagnosed, with a disease duration of less than 2 months. Anyone with other autoimmune diseases, uncontrolled infections, pregnancy or lactation was excluded from the study. Clinical symptoms, serum thyroxine, TRAb, thyroid ultrasound and orbital computed tomography formed the basis of the diagnosis. Trizol reagent was used to extract the total RNA, and its quality was then checked on an Agilent 2100 Bioanalyzer.

The chain links TRBV18 with TRBJ2-5, with 11 bases matching TRBD2. The sequence was collected from an adult man with Graves' hyperthyroidism. Sequencing input: peripheral blood or thyroid tissue (not recorded which). For the CDR3, the sequence is CASSSGTSGRETQYF. At the DNA level, the sequence is TGTGCCAGCTCATCCGGGACTAGCGGAAGGGAGACCCAGTACTTC.